This T cell receptor beta chain was captured in a study of cytomegalovirus exposure and HLA in healthy donors. Study summary: Most donors, roughly 77% of more than 300 genotyped, fell in the Caucasian-associated ancestry cluster. Study-level points and caveats: A later analysis found TCR association rates differed by HLA locus, highest for DRB1 and lowest for HLA-C. Judged likely to be a sequencing artifact was a cluster of highly shared sequence variants.

A note on this clone: What it binds is unknown.

The PCR used 60 Vbeta and 13 Jbeta primers. Original data processing: Later, an analysis found about 80 million unique TCR beta chains, and some 10 million of these were shared. Using immunoSEQ multiplex PCR, the repertoire was profiled, and TCRdb retains in-frame clones only, with some absent. V and J calls and clone size are copied from that table; D and trimming were computed from the DNA. The profile shows 100,000 to 140,000 clones, roughly 73% of them singletons. Sequencing was done on a sample of PBMCs. The sequence was obtained from a man under 40 in good health and CMV-seronegative.

The CDR3 DNA reads as TGTGCCAGCAAGGAGTTCTCCTATAATTCACCCCTCCACTTT. This translates into CASKEFSYNSPLHF. The V call is TRBV6-5, the J call TRBJ1-6; D remains ambiguous. Trimming took 7 bases from V and 0 from J, leaving 7 bases between them. Looked up from germline, CDR1 is MNHEY and CDR2 is SVGAGI. This CDR3 has 14 amino acids.